These T cell receptor beta chains were read from a single sample in a study of OX40 agonist ivuxolimab in advanced cancers. Produced via immunoSEQ multiplex PCR; TCRdb's table is partial and in-frame only. In the table there are approximately 56,000 clones, about 85% of which are singletons. The sequenced sample was CD4+ or CD8+ T cells sorted from blood, obtained in a trial of the OX40 agonist ivuxolimab. These receptors were taken from an adult with an advanced solid tumor such as melanoma, head and neck, liver or kidney cancer. CDR3s include the opening cysteine and the closing phenylalanine or tryptophan. Each record gives: V gene, J gene, D gene, clone size, CDR3 DNA, CDR3 protein. The D gene is left open where the match is weak. Clone size is given for some rows only: seen once, a few or many times, or a class if the clone is expanded.

v_gene: TRBV6-5; j_gene: TRBJ2-7; d_gene: NA; abundance: NA; CDR3nt: TGTGCCAGCAGCCCGGCCGGTGGGGCCTACGAGCAGTACTTC; CDR3aa: CASSPAGGAYEQYF
v_gene: TRBV5-8; j_gene: TRBJ1-1; d_gene: TRBD1; abundance: NA; CDR3nt: TGTGCCAGCAGCCAAGGGCGGTCGGGACAGGAGAACACTGAAGCTTTCTTT; CDR3aa: CASSQGRSGQENTEAFF
v_gene: TRBV7-6; j_gene: TRBJ1-1; d_gene: NA; abundance: NA; CDR3nt: TGTGCCAGCAGCTTAGAACGGAACACTGAAGCTTTCTTT; CDR3aa: CASSLERNTEAFF
v_gene: TRBV5-4; j_gene: TRBJ2-7; d_gene: NA; abundance: NA; CDR3nt: TGTGCCAGCAGCGCCCCCGGGACGGATACCTACGAGCAGTACTTC; CDR3aa: CASSAPGTDTYEQYF
v_gene: TRBV6-1; j_gene: TRBJ2-1; d_gene: NA; abundance: NA; CDR3nt: TGTGCCAGCAGTGAAGGGAGGGGGGGTCGGAATGAGCAGTTCTTC; CDR3aa: CASSEGRGGRNEQFF
v_gene: TRBV6-1; j_gene: TRBJ1-3; d_gene: NA; abundance: NA; CDR3nt: TGTGCCAGCAGCGCCGGGACCCTAAGCGGGTATTTT; CDR3aa: CASSAGTLSGYF
v_gene: TRBV18; j_gene: TRBJ2-3; d_gene: NA; abundance: NA; CDR3nt: TGTGCCAGCCAAGCAGGTCACCGCACAGATACGCAGTATTTT; CDR3aa: CASQAGHRTDTQYF
v_gene: TRBV7-2; j_gene: TRBJ2-1; d_gene: NA; abundance: NA; CDR3nt: TGTGCCAGCAGCCGGGGCAATGAGCAGTTCTTC; CDR3aa: CASSRGNEQFF
v_gene: TRBV5-1; j_gene: TRBJ2-7; d_gene: NA; abundance: NA; CDR3nt: TGCGCCAGCAGCTTGGCCTCGGATTACGAGCAGTACTTC; CDR3aa: CASSLASDYEQYF
v_gene: TRBV7-5; j_gene: TRBJ2-7; d_gene: NA; abundance: NA; CDR3nt: TGTGCCAGCAGCTTTGGTGGCGGGGAGACCTACGAGCAGTACTTC; CDR3aa: CASSFGGGETYEQYF
v_gene: TRBV7-2; j_gene: TRBJ2-7; d_gene: NA; abundance: once; CDR3nt: TGTGCCAGCAGCTTAACCCGGACGGACCCCCACGAGCAGTACTTC; CDR3aa: CASSLTRTDPHEQYF
v_gene: TRBV5-6; j_gene: TRBJ2-1; d_gene: NA; abundance: once; CDR3nt: TGTGCCAGCTTGACGTACACCTACAATGAGCAGTTCTTC; CDR3aa: CASLTYTYNEQFF
v_gene: TRBV11-3; j_gene: TRBJ1-1; d_gene: NA; abundance: NA; CDR3nt: TGTGCCAGCAGCTTCTTCGCCTGGAGGGTGAACACTGAAGCTTTCTTT; CDR3aa: CASSFFAWRVNTEAFF
v_gene: TRBV19; j_gene: TRBJ1-1; d_gene: NA; abundance: few; CDR3nt: TGTGCCAGTAGTATTTCGGTTACAGGGAACACTGAAGCTTTCTTT; CDR3aa: CASSISVTGNTEAFF
v_gene: TRBV4-1; j_gene: TRBJ2-3; d_gene: NA; abundance: NA; CDR3nt: TGCGCCAGCAGCCAAGGGGGGTATACTAGGTCAGATACGCAGTATTTT; CDR3aa: CASSQGGYTRSDTQYF
v_gene: TRBV4-2; j_gene: TRBJ2-7; d_gene: NA; abundance: NA; CDR3nt: TGTGCCAGCAGCCAAGCGAGGGGAGGGGGCGCGGGGGAGCAGTACTTC; CDR3aa: CASSQARGGGAGEQYF
v_gene: TRBV2; j_gene: TRBJ2-7; d_gene: TRBD1; abundance: NA; CDR3nt: TGTGCCAGCAGTGGACAGGGGGCTGGCGAGCAGTACTTC; CDR3aa: CASSGQGAGEQYF
v_gene: TRBV4-2; j_gene: TRBJ2-7; d_gene: TRBD2; abundance: NA; CDR3nt: TGTGCCAGCAGCTGGACTAGCGGGAGCTCCTACGAGCAGTACTTC; CDR3aa: CASSWTSGSSYEQYF
v_gene: TRBV5-1; j_gene: TRBJ2-1; d_gene: TRBD2; abundance: NA; CDR3nt: TGCGCCAGCAGACCGCCGACTAGCGGGGTGGGTAATGAGCAGTTCTTC; CDR3aa: CASRPPTSGVGNEQFF
v_gene: TRBV30; j_gene: TRBJ1-1; d_gene: TRBD1; abundance: NA; CDR3nt: TGTGCCTGGAACAACAGGGGGCAAAACACTGAAGCTTTCTTT; CDR3aa: CAWNNRGQNTEAFF
v_gene: TRBV10-3; j_gene: TRBJ2-5; d_gene: NA; abundance: NA; CDR3nt: TGTGCCATCACCCCCCGGGACATCCAAGAGACCCAGTACTTC; CDR3aa: CAITPRDIQETQYF
v_gene: TRBV19; j_gene: TRBJ1-1; d_gene: NA; abundance: NA; CDR3nt: TGTGCCAGTAGTATAGTCCTGGCTGAAGCTTTCTTT; CDR3aa: CASSIVLAEAFF
v_gene: TRBV7-2; j_gene: TRBJ1-6; d_gene: NA; abundance: NA; CDR3nt: TGTGCCAGCACCGCCCGGGACACCTATAATTCACCCCTCCACTTT; CDR3aa: CASTARDTYNSPLHF
v_gene: TRBV27; j_gene: TRBJ2-5; d_gene: NA; abundance: NA; CDR3nt: TGTGCCAGCAGTTTAAGGTGGAAAGAGACCCAGTACTTC; CDR3aa: CASSLRWKETQYF
v_gene: TRBV30; j_gene: TRBJ2-7; d_gene: NA; abundance: NA; CDR3nt: TGTGCCTGGAGTGTAGACGTGGGGTTCTCCTACGAGCAGTACTTC; CDR3aa: CAWSVDVGFSYEQYF
v_gene: TRBV5-6; j_gene: TRBJ1-1; d_gene: NA; abundance: NA; CDR3nt: TGTGCCAGCAGCTTGGCCTCAGGACGCATGAACACTGAAGCTTTCTTT; CDR3aa: CASSLASGRMNTEAFF
v_gene: TRBV5-1; j_gene: TRBJ2-7; d_gene: TRBD1; abundance: NA; CDR3nt: TGCGCCAGCAGCCCTCCACACGATCAGGGGGCCTACGAGCAGTACTTC; CDR3aa: CASSPPHDQGAYEQYF
v_gene: TRBV4-1; j_gene: TRBJ2-5; d_gene: TRBD1; abundance: NA; CDR3nt: TGCGCCAGCAGCCCGGACAGGGAAGAGACCCAGTACTTC; CDR3aa: CASSPDREETQYF